In its sample, the clone carrying this TCR beta chain was seen many times. What it binds is unknown. The record originates from a study of T cells in Graves' hyperthyroidism and ophthalmopathy. Whole-study findings and limits: Most thyroid clonotypes expanded above 0.001 were also detected in blood.

The investigators amplified TCR beta CDR3 regions from RNA transcripts. The HTBI primer set drove a first-round RT-PCR of the TCR CDR3. TCRdb reanalysed the multiplex PCR reads using MiXCR and keeps one entry per CDR3 protein. The table includes about 400,000 distinct CDR3 sequences, 13% detected once. The CDR3 is 12 amino acids. Germline CDR1 is DFQATT and CDR2 is SNEGSKA (reference sequence). V shed 4 bases and J shed 4 bases, with 10 bases lying between them. The TCR comes from a young woman with Graves' hyperthyroidism. The sample consisted of blood. The chain has TRBV20-1 and TRBJ1-2, with unresolved D. CDR3 amino acids: CSANAASYGYTF. CDR3 bases: TGCAGTGCTAATGCAGCCTCCTATGGCTACACCTTC.